This entry lists 7 T cell receptor beta chains sequenced from one sample in a study of cytomegalovirus exposure and HLA in healthy donors. 60 Vbeta and 13 Jbeta primers were used in PCR. Generated by immunoSEQ multiplex PCR, the TCRdb table keeps only in-frame clones and is missing some. The sample holds 150,000 to 200,000 clones, roughly 77% seen once. Sequencing was performed on PBMCs. The receptor source for this set is a woman in her forties or fifties in good health and CMV-seronegative.

This chain uses TRBV19 with TRBJ2-1, with D perhaps matching TRBD2 (7 bases). The germline CDR1 and CDR2 sequences are LNHDA and SQIVND (reference sequence). The V end lost 6 bases, the J end lost 6 bases, and 12 bases lay between the germline ends. The CDR3 sequence is 13 residues long. The CDR3 region has the DNA TGTGCCAGTAGAGGGGGGGGAGGCAATGAGCAGTTCTTC. This translates into CASRGGGGNEQFF.

The J gene is TRBJ1-1, the V gene TRBV9; the match to TRBD1 covers 9 bases. CDR3 length: 15 amino acids. Trimming removed 0 bases from V and 4 bases from J; junction bases left unmatched: 4. Germline V gene lookup returns CDR1 SGDLS and CDR2 YYNGEE. The CDR3 sequence is CASSVVGQGVTEAFF. CDR3 in DNA: TGTGCCAGCAGCGTAGTGGGACAGGGCGTCACTGAAGCTTTCTTT.

Here the CDR3 reads CASSQEGHGAGDEKLFF. CDR3 nucleotide sequence: TGCGCCAGCAGCCAAGAAGGTCATGGAGCAGGGGATGAAAAACTGTTTTTT. The V gene is TRBV4-3, the J gene TRBJ1-4, with D perhaps matching TRBD1 (6 bases). The CDR3 is 17 residues long. Germline lookup yields CDR1 LGHNA and CDR2 YSLEER. Trimming took off 0 bases at V and 6 bases at J, with 17 bases between the two ends.

The chain carries TRBV6-5 and TRBJ2-7, with TRBD1 matching over 7 bases. J was trimmed by 6 bases and V by 6 bases; bases with no gene match: 14. CDR1 and CDR2 from the germline V gene are MNHEY and SVGAGI. The CDR3 sequence is 15 residues long. The CDR3 protein is CASSTPGQAPSEQYF. The CDR3 DNA reads as TGTGCCAGCAGCACCCCCGGACAGGCCCCAAGCGAGCAGTACTTC.

The chain employs TRBV6-6 and TRBJ2-5, with 7 bases fitting TRBD2. V was pared by 6 bases and J by 5 bases, with 9 bases of the junction left unmatched. Germline V gives CDR1 MNHNY, CDR2 SVGAGI (reference sequence). The CDR3 totals 14 residues. This CDR3 reads CASRVLANEETQYF. In DNA form, the CDR3 reads TGTGCCAGCAGAGTACTAGCGAATGAGGAGACCCAGTACTTC.

The V gene is TRBV7-9, the J gene TRBJ1-2; 7 bases fit TRBD1. The CDR3 is 14 amino acids. The V segment lost 5 bases and the J segment 4 bases; nucleotides outside the gene matches: 7. From germline, CDR1 is SEHNR and CDR2 FQNEAQ (reference sequence). This chain's CDR3 is CASSPPDRVYGYTF. DNA of the CDR3: TGTGCCAGCAGCCCCCCCGACAGGGTCTATGGCTACACCTTC.

The chain carries TRBV6-5 and TRBJ1-4, with 9 bases matching TRBD1. V dropped 5 bases and J dropped 4; count of bases not matched to a gene: 2. Germline CDR1 and CDR2: MNHEY and SVGAGI. The CDR3 extends over 14 amino acids. The CDR3 spells CASSQDRGNEKLFF. DNA for the CDR3: TGTGCCAGCAGTCAGGACAGGGGTAATGAAAAACTGTTTTTT.